This T cell receptor (beta chain) was captured by sequencing in a study of prognosis after radiotherapy for stage I lung cancer. With 6 bases removed from V and 13 bases from J, the gap between germline ends came to 13 bases. Germline V CDR1 and CDR2: SNHLY, FYNNEI. The CDR3 contains 11 residues. The authors amplified TCR beta CDR3 from genomic DNA using two-round multiplex PCR. Used in first-round PCR were primers specific to each TRBV and TRBJ gene. One entry per CDR3 protein results from TCRdb running MiXCR on the multiplex PCR reads. The table has roughly 15,000 distinct CDR3 sequences, around 40% seen once; the top ten hold roughly 37%.

The source of this sequence is a donor older than 45 with non-small cell lung cancer. The chain employs TRBV2 and TRBJ2-1, with D unclear. The starting material was PBMCs, obtained before or after stereotactic body radiation therapy (not recorded which). CDR3 region: CASSVDPYQFF. Written as DNA, the CDR3 is TGTGCCAGCAGCGTTGACCCTTACCAGTTCTTC. Based on the CDR3 plus reference TRBV2 and TRBJ2-1, the full variable domain is EPEVTQTPSHQVTQMGQEVILRCVPISNHLYFYWYRQILGQKVEFLVSFYNNEISEKSEIFDDQFSVERPDGSNFTLKIRSTKLEDSAMYFCASSVDPYQFFGPGTRLTVL.